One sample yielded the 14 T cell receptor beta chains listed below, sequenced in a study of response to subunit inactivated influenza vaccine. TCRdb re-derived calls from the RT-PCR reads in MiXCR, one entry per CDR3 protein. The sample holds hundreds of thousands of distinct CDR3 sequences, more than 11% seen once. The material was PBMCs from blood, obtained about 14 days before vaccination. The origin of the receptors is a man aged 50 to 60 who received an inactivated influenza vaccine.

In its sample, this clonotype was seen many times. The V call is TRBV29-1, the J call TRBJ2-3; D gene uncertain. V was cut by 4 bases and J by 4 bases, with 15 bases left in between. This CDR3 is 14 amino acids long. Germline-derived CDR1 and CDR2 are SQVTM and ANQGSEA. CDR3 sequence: CSVAPDRGSDTQYF. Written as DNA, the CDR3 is TGCAGCGTTGCTCCGGATCGTGGGTCAGATACGCAGTATTTT.

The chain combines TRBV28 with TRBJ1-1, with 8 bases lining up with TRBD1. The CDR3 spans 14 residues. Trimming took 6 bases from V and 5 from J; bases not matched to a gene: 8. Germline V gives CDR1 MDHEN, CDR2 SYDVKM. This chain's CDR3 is CASSSWGQETEAFF. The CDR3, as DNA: TGTGCCAGCAGCTCATGGGGACAGGAGACTGAAGCTTTCTTT.

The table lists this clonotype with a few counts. The CDR3 is CASSQDLVATDTQYF. DNA of the CDR3: TGCGCCAGCAGCCAAGATCTCGTCGCCACAGATACGCAGTATTTT. The chain joins TRBV4-3 to TRBJ2-3, with no clear D. Trimming shortened V by 0 bases and J by 2 bases, and 9 bases separated the two germline ends. This CDR3 comprises 15 residues. Germline CDR1 LGHNA, CDR2 YSLEER.

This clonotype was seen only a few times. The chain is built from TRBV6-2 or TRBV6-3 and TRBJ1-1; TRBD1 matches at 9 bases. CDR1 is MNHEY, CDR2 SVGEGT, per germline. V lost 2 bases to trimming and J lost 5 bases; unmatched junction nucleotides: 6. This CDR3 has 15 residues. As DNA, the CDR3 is TGTGCCAGCAGTTACGGGGACAGGGTAGGAACTGAAGCTTTCTTT. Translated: CASSYGDRVGTEAFF.

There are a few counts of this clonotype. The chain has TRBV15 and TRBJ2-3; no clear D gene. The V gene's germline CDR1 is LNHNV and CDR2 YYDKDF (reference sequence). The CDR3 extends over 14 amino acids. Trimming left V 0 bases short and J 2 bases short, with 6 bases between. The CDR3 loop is CATSRDQLTDTQYF. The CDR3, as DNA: TGTGCCACCAGCAGAGACCAGCTCACAGATACGCAGTATTTT.

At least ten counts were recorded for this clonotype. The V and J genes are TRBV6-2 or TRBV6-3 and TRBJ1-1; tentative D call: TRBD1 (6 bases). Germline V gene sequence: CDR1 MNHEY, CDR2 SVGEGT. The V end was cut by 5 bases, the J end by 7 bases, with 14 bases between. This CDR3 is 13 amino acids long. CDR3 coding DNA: TGTGCCAGCAGTAAGGGACATACTAATGAAGCTTTCTTT. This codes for CASSKGHTNEAFF.

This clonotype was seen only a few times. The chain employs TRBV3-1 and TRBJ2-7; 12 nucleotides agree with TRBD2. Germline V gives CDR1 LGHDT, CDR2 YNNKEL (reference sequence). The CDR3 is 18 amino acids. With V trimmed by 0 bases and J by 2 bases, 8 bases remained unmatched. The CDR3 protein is CASSQDPTSGGLTYEQYF. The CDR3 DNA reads TGTGCCAGCAGCCAAGATCCTACTAGCGGGGGGCTTACCTACGAGCAGTACTTC.

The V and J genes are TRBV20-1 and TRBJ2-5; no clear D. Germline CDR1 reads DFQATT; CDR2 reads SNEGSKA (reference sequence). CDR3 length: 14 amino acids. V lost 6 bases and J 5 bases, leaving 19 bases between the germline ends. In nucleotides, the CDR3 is TGCAGTGCCCCTACTCGATCCTACGGGGAGACCCAGTACTTC. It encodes CSAPTRSYGETQYF.

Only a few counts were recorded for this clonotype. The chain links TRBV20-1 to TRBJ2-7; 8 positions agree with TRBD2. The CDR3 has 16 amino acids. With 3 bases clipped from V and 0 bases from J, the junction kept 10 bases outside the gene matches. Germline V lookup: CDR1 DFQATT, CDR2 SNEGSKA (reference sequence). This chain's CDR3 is CSARGNSGVSSYEQYF. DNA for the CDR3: TGCAGTGCTAGGGGAAATAGCGGGGTAAGCTCCTACGAGCAGTACTTC.

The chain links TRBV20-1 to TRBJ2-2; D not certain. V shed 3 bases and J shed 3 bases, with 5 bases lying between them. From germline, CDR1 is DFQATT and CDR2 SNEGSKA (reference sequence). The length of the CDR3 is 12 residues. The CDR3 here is CSARGYTGELFF. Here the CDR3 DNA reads TGCAGTGCTAGGGGCTACACCGGGGAGCTGTTTTTT.

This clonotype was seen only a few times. This CDR3 reads CASSDGPNEQFF. Written as DNA, the CDR3 is TGTGCCAGCAGTGACGGGCCAAATGAGCAGTTCTTC. The chain is built from TRBV2 and TRBJ2-1; D not certain. Germline V gives CDR1 SNHLY, CDR2 FYNNEI. V lost 3 bases to trimming and J lost 7 bases, with 7 bases between them. This CDR3 comprises 12 residues.

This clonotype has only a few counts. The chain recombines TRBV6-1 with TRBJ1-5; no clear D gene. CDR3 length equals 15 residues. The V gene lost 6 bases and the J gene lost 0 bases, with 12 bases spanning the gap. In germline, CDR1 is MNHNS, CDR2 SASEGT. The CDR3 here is CASSPGWFSNQPQHF. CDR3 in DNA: TGTGCCAGCAGCCCTGGGTGGTTTAGCAATCAGCCCCAGCATTTT.

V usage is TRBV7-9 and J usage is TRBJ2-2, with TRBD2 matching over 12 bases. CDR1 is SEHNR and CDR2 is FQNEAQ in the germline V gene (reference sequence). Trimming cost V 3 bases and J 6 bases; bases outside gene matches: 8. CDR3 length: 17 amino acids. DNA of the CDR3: TGTGCCAGCAGCTTCCTCCTACTAGCGGGAGGTCCCGGGGAGCTGTTTTTT. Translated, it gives CASSFLLLAGGPGELFF. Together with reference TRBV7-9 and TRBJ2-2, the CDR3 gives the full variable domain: DTGVSQNPRHKITKRGQNVTFRCDPISEHNRLYWYRQTLGQGPEFLTYFQNEAQLEKSRLLSDRFSAERPKGSFSTLEIQRTEQGDSAMYLCASSFLLLAGGPGELFFGEGSRLTVL.

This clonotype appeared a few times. This CDR3 is CASSLYRTQETQYF. CDR3 nucleotide sequence: TGTGCCAGCAGCTTATACAGGACCCAAGAGACCCAGTACTTC. The gene calls are TRBV7-9 and TRBJ2-5; D perhaps matches TRBD1 (5 bases). This CDR3 is built from 14 residues. CDR1 SEHNR and CDR2 FQNEAQ come from the germline V gene (reference sequence). Trimming left V 2 bases short and J 1 base short, with 8 bases between.